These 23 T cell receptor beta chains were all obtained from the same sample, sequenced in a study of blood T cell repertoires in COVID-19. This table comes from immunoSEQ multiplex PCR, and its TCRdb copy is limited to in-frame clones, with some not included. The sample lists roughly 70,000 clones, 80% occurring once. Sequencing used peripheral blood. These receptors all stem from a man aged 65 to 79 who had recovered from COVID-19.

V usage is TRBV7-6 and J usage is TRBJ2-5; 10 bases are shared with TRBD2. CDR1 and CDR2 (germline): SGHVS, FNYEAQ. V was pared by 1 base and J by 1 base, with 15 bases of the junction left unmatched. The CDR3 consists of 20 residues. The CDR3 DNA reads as TGTGCCAGCAGCTTAGTTAGTCCTACTAGCGGGGTGAGAACCCAAGAGACCCAGTACTTC. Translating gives CASSLVSPTSGVRTQETQYF.

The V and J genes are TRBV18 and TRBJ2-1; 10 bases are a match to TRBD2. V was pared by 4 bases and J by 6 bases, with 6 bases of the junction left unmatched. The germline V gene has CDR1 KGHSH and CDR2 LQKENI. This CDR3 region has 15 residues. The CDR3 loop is CASSQPLAGPNEQFF. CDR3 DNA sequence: TGTGCCAGCTCACAGCCACTAGCGGGGCCCAATGAGCAGTTCTTC.

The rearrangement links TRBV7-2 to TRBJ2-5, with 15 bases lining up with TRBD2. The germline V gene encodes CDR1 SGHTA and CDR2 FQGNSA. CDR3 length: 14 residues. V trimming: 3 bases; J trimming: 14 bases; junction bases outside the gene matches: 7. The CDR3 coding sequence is TGTGCCAGCAGCTTTTGGACTAGCGGGGGGGCCCCCTACTTC. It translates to CASSFWTSGGAPYF.

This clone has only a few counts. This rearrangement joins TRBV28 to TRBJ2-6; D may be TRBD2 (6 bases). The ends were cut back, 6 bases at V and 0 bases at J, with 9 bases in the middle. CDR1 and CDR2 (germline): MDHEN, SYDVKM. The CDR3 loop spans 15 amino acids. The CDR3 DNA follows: TGTGCCAGCAGGGGGGGAAGCTCTGGGGCCAACGTCCTGACTTTC. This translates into CASRGGSSGANVLTF. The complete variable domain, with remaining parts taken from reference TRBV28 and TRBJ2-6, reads DVKVTQSSRYLVKRTGEKVFLECVQDMDHENMFWYRQDPGLGLRLIYFSYDVKMKEKGDIPEGYSVSREKKERFSLILESASTNQTSMYLCASRGGSSGANVLTFGAGSRLTVL.

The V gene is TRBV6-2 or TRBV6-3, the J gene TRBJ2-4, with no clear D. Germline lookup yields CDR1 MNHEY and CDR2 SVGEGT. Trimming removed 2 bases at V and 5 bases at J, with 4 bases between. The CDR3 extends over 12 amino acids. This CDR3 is CASSYGQNIQYF. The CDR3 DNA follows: TGTGCCAGCAGTTACGGCCAAAACATTCAGTACTTC.

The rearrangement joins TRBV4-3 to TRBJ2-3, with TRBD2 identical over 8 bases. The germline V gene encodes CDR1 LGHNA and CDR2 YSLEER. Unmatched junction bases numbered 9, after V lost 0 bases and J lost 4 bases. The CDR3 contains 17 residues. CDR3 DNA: TGCGCCAGCAGCCAAGATATTCCGGGAGGGACTTCAGATACGCAGTATTTT. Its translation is CASSQDIPGGTSDTQYF.

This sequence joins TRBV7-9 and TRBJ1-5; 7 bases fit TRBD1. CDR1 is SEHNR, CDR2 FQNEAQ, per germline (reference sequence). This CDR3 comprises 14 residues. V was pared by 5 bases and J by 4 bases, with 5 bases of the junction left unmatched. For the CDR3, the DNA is TGTGCCAGCAGCGGGACAGCAAGTAATCAGCCCCAGCATTTT. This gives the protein CASSGTASNQPQHF.

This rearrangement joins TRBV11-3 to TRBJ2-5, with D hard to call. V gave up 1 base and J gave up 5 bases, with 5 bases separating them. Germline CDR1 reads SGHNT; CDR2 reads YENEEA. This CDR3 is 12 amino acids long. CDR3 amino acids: CASSLARETQYF. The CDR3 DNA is TGTGCCAGCAGCTTAGCCCGGGAGACCCAGTACTTC.

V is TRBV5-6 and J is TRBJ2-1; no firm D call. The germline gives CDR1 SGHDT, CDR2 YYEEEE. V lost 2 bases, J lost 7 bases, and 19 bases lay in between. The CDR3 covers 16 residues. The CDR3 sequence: CASSFDRSFPTNEQFF. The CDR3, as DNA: TGTGCCAGCAGCTTCGATCGCAGTTTTCCCACAAATGAGCAGTTCTTC.

DNA for the CDR3: TGTGCCAGCAGCCAAGATTGGACTAGCGGGGGATACAATGAGCAGTTCTTC. Translating gives CASSQDWTSGGYNEQFF. This sequence joins TRBV3-1 (or the pseudogene TRBV3-2) and TRBJ2-1; 13 bases map to TRBD2. After removal of 0 bases from V and 4 bases from J, the junction contained 3 bases not matched to a gene. Germline CDR1 is LGHDT and CDR2 is YNNKEL (reference sequence). The CDR3 is 17 residues long.

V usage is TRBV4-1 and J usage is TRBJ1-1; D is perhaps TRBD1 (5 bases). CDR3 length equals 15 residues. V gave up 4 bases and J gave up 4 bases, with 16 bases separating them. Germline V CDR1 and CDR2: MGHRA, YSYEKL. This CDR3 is CASSLSGDWGTEAFF. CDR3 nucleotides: TGCGCCAGCAGCCTAAGTGGGGACTGGGGCACTGAAGCTTTCTTT.

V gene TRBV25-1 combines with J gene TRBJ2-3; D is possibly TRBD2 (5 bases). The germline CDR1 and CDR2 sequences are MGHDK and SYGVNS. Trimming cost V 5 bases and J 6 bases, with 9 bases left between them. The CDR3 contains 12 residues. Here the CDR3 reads CASSTQRDTQYF. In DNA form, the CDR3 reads TGTGCCAGCAGTACCCAGCGGGATACGCAGTATTTT. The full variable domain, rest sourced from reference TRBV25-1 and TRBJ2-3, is EADIYQTPRYLVIGTGKKITLECSQTMGHDKMYWYQQDPGMELHLIHYSYGVNSTEKGDLSSESTVSRIRTEHFPLTLESARPSHTSQYLCASSTQRDTQYFGPGTRLTVL.

The CDR3 DNA reads TGTGCCAGTAAACCGCAAGACAGGGGAAACTATGGCTACACCTTC. It specifies CASKPQDRGNYGYTF. This chain links TRBV19 with TRBJ1-2; 8 bases match TRBD1. This CDR3 region has 15 residues. Unmatched junction bases numbered 9, after V lost 7 bases and J lost 2 bases. Germline V CDR1 and CDR2: LNHDA, SQIVND (reference sequence).

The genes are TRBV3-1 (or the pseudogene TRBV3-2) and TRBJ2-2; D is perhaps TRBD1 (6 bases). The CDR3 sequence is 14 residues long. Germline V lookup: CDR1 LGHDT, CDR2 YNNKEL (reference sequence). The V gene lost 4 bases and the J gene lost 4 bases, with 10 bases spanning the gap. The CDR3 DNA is TGTGCCAGCAGCCCCCACAGGGCCACCGGGGAGCTGTTTTTT. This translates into CASSPHRATGELFF.

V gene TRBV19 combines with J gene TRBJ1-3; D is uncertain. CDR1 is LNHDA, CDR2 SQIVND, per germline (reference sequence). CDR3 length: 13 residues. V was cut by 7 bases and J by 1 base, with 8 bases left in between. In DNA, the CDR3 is TGTGCCAGTAAGAACCAGTCTGGAAACACCATATATTTT. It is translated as CASKNQSGNTIYF.

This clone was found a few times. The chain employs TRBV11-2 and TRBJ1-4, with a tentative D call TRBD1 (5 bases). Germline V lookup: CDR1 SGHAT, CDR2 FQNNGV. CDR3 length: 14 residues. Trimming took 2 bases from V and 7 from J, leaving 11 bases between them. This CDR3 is CASSLSGRVEKLFF. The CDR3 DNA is TGTGCCAGCAGCTTATCGGGCAGGGTTGAAAAACTGTTTTTT. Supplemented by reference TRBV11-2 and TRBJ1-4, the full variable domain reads EAGVAQSPRYKIIEKRQSVAFWCNPISGHATLYWYQQILGQGPKLLIQFQNNGVVDDSQLPKDRFSAERLKGVDSTLKIQPAKLEDSAVYLCASSLSGRVEKLFFGSGTQLSVL.

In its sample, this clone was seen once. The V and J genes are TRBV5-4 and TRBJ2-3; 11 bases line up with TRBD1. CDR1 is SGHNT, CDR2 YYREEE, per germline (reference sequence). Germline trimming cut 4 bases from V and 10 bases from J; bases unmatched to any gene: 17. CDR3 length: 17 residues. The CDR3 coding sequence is TGTGCCAGCAGCCACAGAGGACAGGGGGCCCTCTTGAGTGCGCAGTATTTT. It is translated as CASSHRGQGALLSAQYF.

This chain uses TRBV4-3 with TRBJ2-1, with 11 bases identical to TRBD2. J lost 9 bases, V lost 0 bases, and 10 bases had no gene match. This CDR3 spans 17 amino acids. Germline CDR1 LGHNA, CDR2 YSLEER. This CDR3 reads CASSQDYTSGRGGEQFF. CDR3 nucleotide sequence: TGCGCCAGCAGCCAAGATTACACTAGCGGGAGAGGGGGTGAGCAGTTCTTC.

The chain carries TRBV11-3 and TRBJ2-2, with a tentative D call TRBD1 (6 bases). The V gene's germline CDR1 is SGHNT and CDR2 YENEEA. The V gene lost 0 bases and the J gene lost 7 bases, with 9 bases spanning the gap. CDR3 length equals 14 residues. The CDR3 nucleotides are TGTGCCAGCAGCTTAGACAGGGGTATCGGGGAGCTGTTTTTT. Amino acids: CASSLDRGIGELFF.

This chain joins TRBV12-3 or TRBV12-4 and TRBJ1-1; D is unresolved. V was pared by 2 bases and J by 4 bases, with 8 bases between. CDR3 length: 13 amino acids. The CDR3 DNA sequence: TGTGCCAGCAGTTTAAGTAGGAGCACTGAAGCTTTCTTT. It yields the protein CASSLSRSTEAFF.

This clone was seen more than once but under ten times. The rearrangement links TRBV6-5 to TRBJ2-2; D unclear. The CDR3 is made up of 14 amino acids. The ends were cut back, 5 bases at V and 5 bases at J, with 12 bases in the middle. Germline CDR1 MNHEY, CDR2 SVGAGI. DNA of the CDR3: TGTGCCAGCAGTAACACTATCGGGACCGGGGAGCTGTTTTTT. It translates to CASSNTIGTGELFF.

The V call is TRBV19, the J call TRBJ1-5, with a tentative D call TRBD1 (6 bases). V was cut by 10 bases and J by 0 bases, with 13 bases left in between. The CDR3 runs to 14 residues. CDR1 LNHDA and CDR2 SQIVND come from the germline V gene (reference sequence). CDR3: CAIADRHSNQPQHF. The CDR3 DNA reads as TGTGCCATCGCGGACAGACATAGCAATCAGCCCCAGCATTTT.

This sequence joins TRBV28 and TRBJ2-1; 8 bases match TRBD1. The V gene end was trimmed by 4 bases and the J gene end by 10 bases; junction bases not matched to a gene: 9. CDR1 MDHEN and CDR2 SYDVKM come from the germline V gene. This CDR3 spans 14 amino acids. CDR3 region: CASSSIQGAREQFF. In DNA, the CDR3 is TGTGCCAGCAGTTCAATCCAGGGGGCAAGGGAGCAGTTCTTC.